These 13 T cell receptor beta chains were all obtained from the same sample, sequenced in a study of T cell repertoires in cytomegalovirus infection. Their target antigens are unknown. One entry per CDR3 protein results from TCRdb running MiXCR on the reads. The table lists 300,000 to 400,000 distinct CDR3 sequences, almost 30% of them singletons. The material sequenced was cultured PBMCs, taken from culture after CMV antigen stimulation. The receptors stem from a human donor in good health (CMV status not recorded). Some clones in this sample may be carry-over from other donors' samples.

This clonotype showed up just once. The chain links TRBV15 to TRBJ2-4, with 13 bases lining up with TRBD2. This CDR3 has 17 residues. Germline lookup yields CDR1 LNHNV and CDR2 YYDKDF (reference sequence). Trimming removed 3 bases from V and 9 bases from J; junction bases left unmatched: 11. The CDR3 DNA sequence: TGTGCCACCAGCAGCACACCCATGGGACTAGCGGGAACCATTCAGTACTTC. This sequence encodes CATSSTPMGLAGTIQYF.

This clonotype turned up a few times. The V gene is TRBV7-9, the J gene TRBJ2-5; possible D gene TRBD2, 8 bases. CDR3 length equals 17 residues. V lost 3 bases to trimming and J lost 4 bases, with 21 bases between them. CDR1 and CDR2 from the germline V gene are SEHNR and FQNEAQ (reference sequence). The CDR3 DNA reads as TGTGCCAGCAGCTTTCCGGGAGGGGGACAGTTAGGAGAGACCCAGTACTTC. This encodes CASSFPGGGQLGETQYF.

The chain recombines TRBV5-4 with TRBJ1-3; 9 positions match TRBD1. V lost 4 bases, J lost 4 bases, and 6 bases stayed unmatched. This CDR3 has 15 amino acids. Germline CDR1 and CDR2: SGHNT and YYREEE (reference sequence). The CDR3 region is CASSKDRGFGNTIYF. Written as DNA, the CDR3 is TGTGCCAGCAGCAAGGACAGGGGCTTCGGAAACACCATATATTTT.

The chain joins TRBV20-1 to TRBJ1-1, with 7 nucleotides matching TRBD1. Germline V gives CDR1 DFQATT, CDR2 SNEGSKA (reference sequence). The trim removed 0 bases at V and 2 bases at J, leaving 6 bases unmatched. The CDR3 is 15 amino acids. The CDR3 nucleotides are TGCAGTGCTAGAGAAGGGGGCAATCTTAACACTGAAGCTTTCTTT. Translated, it gives CSAREGGNLNTEAFF.

This clonotype has ten or more counts. V gene TRBV7-3 combines with J gene TRBJ2-2; TRBD2 might be the D (5 bases). CDR1 is SGHTA, CDR2 FQGTGA, per germline. Trimming took off 2 bases at V and 5 bases at J, with 9 bases between the two ends. This CDR3 contains 14 residues. The CDR3 DNA sequence: TGTGCCAGCAGCTTAGGCGGGCGGACCGGGGAGCTGTTTTTT. Translating gives CASSLGGRTGELFF.

A few counts support this clonotype. The chain couples TRBV6-2 or TRBV6-3 to TRBJ1-1, with a possible D match to TRBD1 (5 bases). The germline V gene has CDR1 MNHEY and CDR2 SVGEGT. V was cut by 0 bases and J by 0 bases, with 5 bases left in between. This CDR3 comprises 14 residues. In nucleotides, the CDR3 is TGTGCCAGCAGTTACTCGACAGTGAACACTGAAGCTTTCTTT. It is translated as CASSYSTVNTEAFF.

CDR3 residues: CATLPRDLSYNEQFF. CDR3 nucleotide sequence: TGTGCCACCCTCCCTCGGGACCTCTCCTACAATGAGCAGTTCTTC. J is TRBJ2-1 and V is TRBV2; D is possibly TRBD1 or TRBD2 (5 bases each). The CDR3 is 15 amino acids. V was cut by 10 bases and J by 0 bases, with 16 bases left in between. Germline CDR1 reads SNHLY; CDR2 reads FYNNEI.

This clonotype was picked up many times. The chain employs TRBV12-3 or TRBV12-4 and TRBJ1-2; D is ambiguous. The CDR3 loop spans 13 amino acids. The V gene lost 3 bases and the J gene lost 6 bases, with 11 bases spanning the gap. CDR3 bases: TGTGCCAGCAGTTTGGGCCAGGCAGATGGCTACACCTTC. This encodes CASSLGQADGYTF.

The chain's CDR3 is CASLPGVGFQETQYF. CDR3 DNA sequence: TGTGCCAGTTTGCCGGGAGTGGGGTTCCAAGAGACCCAGTACTTC. The genes are TRBV7-9 and TRBJ2-5, with a weak D call TRBD2 (6 bases). The CDR3 has 15 amino acids. Germline-derived CDR1 and CDR2 are SEHNR and FQNEAQ (reference sequence). V was cut by 9 bases and J by 1 base, with 18 bases left in between.

This clonotype was counted a few times. The chain combines TRBV11-2 with TRBJ1-4; 11 bases line up with TRBD1. Germline CDR1 is SGHAT and CDR2 is FQNNGV. CDR3 size: 15 residues. The junction had 7 bases not matched to a gene; V was cut back by 5 bases and J by 8 bases. The DNA of the CDR3 is TGTGCCAGCAGCCGGGACAGGGGGTTCCTAGAAAAACTGTTTTTT. It translates to CASSRDRGFLEKLFF. Together with reference TRBV11-2 and TRBJ1-4, the CDR3 gives the full variable domain: EAGVAQSPRYKIIEKRQSVAFWCNPISGHATLYWYQQILGQGPKLLIQFQNNGVVDDSQLPKDRFSAERLKGVDSTLKIQPAKLEDSAVYLCASSRDRGFLEKLFFGSGTQLSVL.

Ten or more counts support this clonotype. This chain links TRBV7-2 with TRBJ2-3; 9 positions agree with TRBD2. Trimming cost V 2 bases and J 0 bases; bases outside gene matches: 9. CDR1 and CDR2 from the germline V gene are SGHTA and FQGNSA. The CDR3 loop spans 18 amino acids. CDR3 coding DNA: TGTGCCAGCAGCTTAAAGAGCGGGGGGTACTCTAGCACAGATACGCAGTATTTT. This gives the protein CASSLKSGGYSSTDTQYF.

This clonotype was counted a few times. A much larger clonotype is one base distant, so this may be a read error. The gene calls are TRBV6-1 and TRBJ2-3; D call uncertain. The germline V and J ends were trimmed by 6 bases and 1 base, with 2 bases remaining between them. CDR3 length: 11 amino acids. In germline, CDR1 is MNHNS, CDR2 SASEGT. CDR3 sequence: CASRGTDTQYF. The CDR3 bases are TGTGCCAGCAGAGGCACAGATACGCAGTATTTT.

This clonotype was seen more than once but under ten times. The rearrangement joins TRBV11-2 to TRBJ2-3; no reliable D call. V dropped 5 bases and J dropped 6 bases, with 12 bases sitting between them. Germline assignment: CDR1 SGHAT and CDR2 FQNNGV. The CDR3 consists of 13 residues. The CDR3 region is CASSPQLSDTQYF. The CDR3 DNA reads as TGTGCCAGCAGCCCTCAGCTTTCGGATACGCAGTATTTT.